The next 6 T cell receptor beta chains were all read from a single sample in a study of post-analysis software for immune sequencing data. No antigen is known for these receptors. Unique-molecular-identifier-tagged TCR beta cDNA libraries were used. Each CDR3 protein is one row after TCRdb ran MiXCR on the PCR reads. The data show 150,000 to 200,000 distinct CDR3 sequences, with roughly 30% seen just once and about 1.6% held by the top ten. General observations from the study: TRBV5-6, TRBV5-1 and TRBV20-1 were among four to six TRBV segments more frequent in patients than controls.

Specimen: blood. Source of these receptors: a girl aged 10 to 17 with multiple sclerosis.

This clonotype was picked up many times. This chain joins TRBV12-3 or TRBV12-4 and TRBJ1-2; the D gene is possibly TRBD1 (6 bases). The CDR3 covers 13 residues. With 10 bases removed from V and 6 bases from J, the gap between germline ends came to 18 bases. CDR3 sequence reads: CANRRGGGNGYTF. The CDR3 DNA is TGTGCCAACCGACGCGGGGGCGGTAATGGCTACACCTTC.

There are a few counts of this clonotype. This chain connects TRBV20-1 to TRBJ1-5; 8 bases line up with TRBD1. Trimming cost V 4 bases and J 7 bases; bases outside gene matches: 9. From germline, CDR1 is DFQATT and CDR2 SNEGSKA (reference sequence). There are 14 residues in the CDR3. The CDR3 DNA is TGCAGTGCTATCCCGACAGGGGCGCAACAGCCCCAGCATTTT. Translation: CSAIPTGAQQPQHF.

This CDR3 reads CASSPGGGYQPQHF. In DNA form, the CDR3 reads TGCGCCAGCAGCCCTGGTGGGGGTTATCAGCCCCAGCATTTT. The genes are TRBV5-1 and TRBJ1-5; D possibly corresponds to TRBD1 (5 bases). Trimming shortened V by 4 bases and J by 5 bases, and 13 bases separated the two germline ends. CDR1 is SGHRS, CDR2 YFSETQ, per germline. The CDR3 sequence is 14 residues long. The full variable domain, completed using reference TRBV5-1 and TRBJ1-5, is KAGVTQTPRYLIKTRGQQVTLSCSPISGHRSVSWYQQTPGQGLQFLFEYFSETQRNKGNFPGRFSGRQFSNSRSEMNVSTLELGDSALYLCASSPGGGYQPQHFGDGTRLSIL.

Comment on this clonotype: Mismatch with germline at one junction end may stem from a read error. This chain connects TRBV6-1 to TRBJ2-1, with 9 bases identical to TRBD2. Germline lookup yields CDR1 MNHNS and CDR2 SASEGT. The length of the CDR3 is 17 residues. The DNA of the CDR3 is TGTGCCAGCAGTAAGAGACGGACTAGCGATTTCGGCAATGAGCGGTTCTTC. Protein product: CASSKRRTSDFGNERFF.

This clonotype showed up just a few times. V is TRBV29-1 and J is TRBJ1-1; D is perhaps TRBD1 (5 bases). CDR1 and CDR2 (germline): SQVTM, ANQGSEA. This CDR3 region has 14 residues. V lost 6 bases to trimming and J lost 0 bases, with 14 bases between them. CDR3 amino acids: CSVTGRGMNTEAFF. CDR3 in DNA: TGCAGCGTCACCGGGAGGGGAATGAACACTGAAGCTTTCTTT.

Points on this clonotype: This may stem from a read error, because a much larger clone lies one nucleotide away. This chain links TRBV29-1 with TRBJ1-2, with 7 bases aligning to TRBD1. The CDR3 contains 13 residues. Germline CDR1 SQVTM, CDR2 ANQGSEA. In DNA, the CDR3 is TGCGGCGTTGACAGGGAGAATGACTATGGCTACACCTTC. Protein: CGVDRENDYGYTF.